The 21 T cell receptor beta chains reported below all come from one sample, sequenced in a study of cytomegalovirus exposure and HLA in healthy donors. Use of 60 Vbeta and 13 Jbeta primers characterized the PCR. TCRdb's copy holds only in-frame clones and misses some; the assay was immunoSEQ multiplex PCR. This sample carries 90,000 to 150,000 clones, more than 60% of them seen once, and the ten largest clones take about 2.5%. Sequenced material: PBMCs. The receptors were gathered from a female donor in good health and CMV-seronegative.

This clone was observed at least ten times. Here the CDR3 DNA reads TGTGCCAGCAGTGATTGGTTTGAGGGGGCCAACGTCCTGACTTTC. As protein: CASSDWFEGANVLTF. The V call is TRBV6-1, the J call TRBJ2-6; D unresolved. Germline assignment: CDR1 MNHNS and CDR2 SASEGT. The CDR3 is 15 residues long. The V end was cut by 3 bases, the J end by 4 bases, with 10 bases between.

In its sample, this clone was seen once. This chain uses TRBV4-3 with TRBJ2-1, with 7 bases aligning to TRBD2. The trim removed 0 bases at V and 6 bases at J, leaving 8 bases unmatched. The CDR3 loop spans 16 amino acids. Germline CDR1 reads LGHNA; CDR2 reads YSLEER. The CDR3 here is CASSQDVRREFNEQFF. CDR3 DNA sequence: TGCGCCAGCAGCCAAGATGTGCGGCGGGAGTTCAATGAGCAGTTCTTC.

The sample holds a few counts of this clone. The J gene is TRBJ2-3, the V gene TRBV5-1, with D possibly TRBD1 on 6 matching bases. V shed 4 bases and J shed 0 bases, with 15 bases lying between them. Germline V gene lookup returns CDR1 SGHRS and CDR2 YFSETQ. CDR3 length: 16 residues. Here the CDR3 DNA reads TGCGCCAGCAGCCGAAACAGGGCCTCTAGCACAGATACGCAGTATTTT. As protein: CASSRNRASSTDTQYF.

This chain connects TRBV5-6 to TRBJ1-2; the D gene is possibly TRBD1 (5 bases). There are 17 residues in the CDR3. Trimming left V 0 bases short and J 1 base short, with 16 bases between. Germline lookup yields CDR1 SGHDT and CDR2 YYEEEE. In DNA, the CDR3 is TGTGCCAGCAGCTTGGCCAAAAGGGGCCTTTTTAACTATGGCTACACCTTC. This codes for CASSLAKRGLFNYGYTF.

The J gene is TRBJ2-1, the V gene TRBV27; a possible D gene is TRBD2 (6 bases). With 7 bases removed from V and 11 bases from J, the gap between germline ends came to 24 bases. The CDR3 contains 15 residues. Germline-derived CDR1 and CDR2 are MNHEY and SMNVEV (reference sequence). CDR3 in DNA: TGTGCCAGCACCGGGGGACCCGACCGGTGGCGGAAGCAGTTCTTC. Translation gives CASTGGPDRWRKQFF.

The chain joins TRBV2 to TRBJ1-4; D ambiguous. The CDR3 length is 12 residues. Germline values: CDR1 SNHLY, CDR2 FYNNEI. V gave up 3 bases and J gave up 7 bases, with 6 bases separating them. The CDR3 sequence: CASSETGEKLFF. DNA of the CDR3: TGTGCCAGCAGTGAGACGGGTGAAAAACTGTTTTTT.

The rearrangement links TRBV2 to TRBJ1-3; TRBD1 is a possible D gene (5 bases). Trimming took 8 bases from V and 0 from J, leaving 14 bases between them. The V gene's germline CDR1 is SNHLY and CDR2 FYNNEI. The CDR3 has 15 residues. The CDR3 region has the DNA TGTGCCAGCGGAAAGGAGGGGACCTCTGGAAACACCATATATTTT. This translates into CASGKEGTSGNTIYF. The full variable domain, in which reference TRBV2 and TRBJ1-3 provide the parts outside the CDR3, is EPEVTQTPSHQVTQMGQEVILRCVPISNHLYFYWYRQILGQKVEFLVSFYNNEISEKSEIFDDQFSVERPDGSNFTLKIRSTKLEDSAMYFCASGKEGTSGNTIYFGEGSWLTVV.

The rearrangement uses TRBV5-1 and TRBJ2-1, with a possible D match to TRBD2 (5 bases). The CDR3 runs 15 residues. V shed 0 bases and J shed 5 bases, with 12 bases lying between them. CDR1 is SGHRS and CDR2 is YFSETQ in the germline V gene. The CDR3 DNA reads TGCGCCAGCAGCTTGGGACTATATACAAACAATGAGCAGTTCTTC. It translates to CASSLGLYTNNEQFF.

The chain is built from TRBV11-2 and TRBJ1-1, with TRBD1 matching over 10 bases. Trimming took 4 bases from V and 1 from J; bases not matched to a gene: 6. In germline, CDR1 is SGHAT, CDR2 FQNNGV. CDR3 length: 16 residues. The CDR3 bases are TGTGCCAGCAGCTCCTGGACAGGGGGAGGGAACACTGAAGCTTTCTTT. Encoded protein: CASSSWTGGGNTEAFF.

CDR3 amino acids: CASSPNVGGTQYF. CDR3 DNA: TGTGCCAGCAGCCCAAATGTTGGAGGTACGCAGTATTTT. V usage is TRBV11-3 and J usage is TRBJ2-3, with D possibly being TRBD2 (5 bases). This CDR3 has 13 residues. Germline values: CDR1 SGHNT, CDR2 YENEEA. The germline V and J ends were trimmed by 5 bases and 8 bases, with 14 bases remaining between them. Looking up the rest from reference TRBV11-3 and TRBJ2-3 gives the full variable domain: EAGVVQSPRYKIIEKKQPVAFWCNPISGHNTLYWYLQNLGQGPELLIRYENEEAVDDSQLPKDRFSAERLKGVDSTLKIQPAELGDSAVYLCASSPNVGGTQYFGPGTRLTVL.

The chain links TRBV7-2 to TRBJ2-3, with 12 bases that match TRBD2. Germline values: CDR1 SGHTA, CDR2 FQGNSA. There are 17 residues in the CDR3. The V gene end was trimmed by 3 bases and the J gene end by 4 bases; junction bases not matched to a gene: 8. CDR3 in amino acids: CASSFATSGGLADTQYF. CDR3 nucleotides: TGTGCCAGCAGCTTCGCGACTAGCGGGGGACTTGCAGATACGCAGTATTTT. Full variable domain (missing parts from reference TRBV7-2 and TRBJ2-3): GAGVSQSPSNKVTEKGKDVELRCDPISGHTALYWYRQSLGQGLEFLIYFQGNSAPDKSGLPSDRFSAERTGGSVSTLTIQRTQQEDSAVYLCASSFATSGGLADTQYFGPGTRLTVL.

The rearrangement links TRBV15 to TRBJ2-7, with D possibly being TRBD1 (5 bases). V lost 0 bases and J 3 bases, leaving 9 bases between the germline ends. Germline V gene lookup returns CDR1 LNHNV and CDR2 YYDKDF (reference sequence). The CDR3 has 14 amino acids. CDR3 protein: CATSRDRVDYEQYF. CDR3 DNA: TGTGCCACCAGCAGAGACAGGGTCGACTACGAGCAGTACTTC.

This chain uses TRBV11-2 with TRBJ1-1; the D gene is possibly TRBD1 (5 bases). Trimming left V 3 bases short and J 4 bases short, with 9 bases between. The CDR3 spans 13 residues. Germline CDR1 is SGHAT and CDR2 is FQNNGV. CDR3 coding DNA: TGTGCCAGCAGCTTCGGGGGAACCACTGAAGCTTTCTTT. This translates into CASSFGGTTEAFF.

In this sample, this clone turned up once. The V call is TRBV30, the J call TRBJ1-3; unclear D gene. CDR3 length: 15 residues. The V end lost 0 bases, the J end lost 4 bases, and 13 bases lay between the germline ends. From germline, CDR1 is GTSNPN and CDR2 SVGIG (reference sequence). CDR3 DNA sequence: TGTGCCTGGAGTGTCCCCCGCGCGTTGGGAAACACCATATATTTT. Amino acid sequence: CAWSVPRALGNTIYF.

This clone was counted a single time. V and J are TRBV7-2 and TRBJ2-7, with a possible D match to TRBD2 (6 bases). Germline V gene data show CDR1 as SGHTA and CDR2 as FQGNSA. V was trimmed by 4 bases and J by 4 bases, leaving 11 bases between them. CDR3 length equals 13 residues. The CDR3 loop is CASSSRAGYEQYF. CDR3 bases: TGTGCCAGCAGCTCCCGGGCGGGGTACGAGCAGTACTTC.

The rearrangement uses TRBV7-6 and TRBJ2-1, with 10 nucleotides matching TRBD2. The CDR3 spans 15 residues. V lost 2 bases, J lost 5 bases, and 3 bases stayed unmatched. The germline CDR1 and CDR2 sequences are SGHVS and FNYEAQ. CDR3 bases: TGTGCCAGCAGCTTATCAGCGGGGGGGAACAATGAGCAGTTCTTC. Translation gives CASSLSAGGNNEQFF.

This clone was observed a single time. The chain recombines TRBV6-5 with TRBJ1-2; 9 bases are a match to TRBD1. V shed 2 bases and J 7 bases; nucleotides not matched to a gene: 5. The CDR3 is 14 residues long. CDR1 is MNHEY and CDR2 is SVGAGI in the germline V gene. The DNA of the CDR3 is TGTGCCAGCAGTTACAACAGGGGGCAGGGTGGCTACACCTTC. Encoded protein: CASSYNRGQGGYTF.

The chain is built from TRBV5-1 and TRBJ2-7; weak D call: TRBD2 (6 bases). Between the trimmed V and J ends, which lost 4 bases and 4 bases, there was a span of 18 bases. Germline V CDR1 and CDR2: SGHRS, YFSETQ. This CDR3 comprises 15 residues. The CDR3 bases are TGCGCCAGCAGCCCCTCCCAAGGGGCGGGGTACGAGCAGTACTTC. The encoded protein is CASSPSQGAGYEQYF.

The V call is TRBV28, the J call TRBJ1-3; D remains ambiguous. The V and J ends lost 2 bases and 2 bases respectively, with 7 bases between them. Germline V gene lookup returns CDR1 MDHEN and CDR2 SYDVKM. The CDR3 spans 14 residues. The CDR3 region is CASSLDRAGNTIYF. CDR3 DNA sequence: TGTGCCAGCAGTTTAGATCGGGCTGGAAACACCATATATTTT.

DNA for the CDR3: TGTGCCTGGAGTCAGTATAATTCACCCCTCCACTTT. This encodes CAWSQYNSPLHF. This chain uses TRBV30 with TRBJ1-6; D is unresolved. V lost 2 bases, J lost 4 bases, and 3 bases lay in between. From germline, CDR1 is GTSNPN and CDR2 SVGIG (reference sequence). This CDR3 comprises 12 residues.

This clone was observed a single time. The chain joins TRBV18 to TRBJ1-1, with D perhaps matching TRBD1 (5 bases). Trimming cost V 3 bases and J 0 bases, with 14 bases left between them. CDR3 size: 16 residues. Per the germline V gene, CDR1 is KGHSH and CDR2 is LQKENI. CDR3 nucleotide sequence: TGTGCCAGCTCACCTCAGCAGGGTGACATGAACACTGAAGCTTTCTTT. Its translation is CASSPQQGDMNTEAFF. Drawing the rest from reference TRBV18 and TRBJ1-1, the complete variable domain is NAGVMQNPRHLVRRRGQEARLRCSPMKGHSHVYWYRQLPEEGLKFMVYLQKENIIDESGMPKERFSAEFPKEGPSILRIQQVVRGDSAAYFCASSPQQGDMNTEAFFGQGTRLTVV.